Listed here are 14 T cell receptor beta chains from one sample, sequenced in a study of Ad26.COV2.S vaccination and SARS-CoV-2 variants. Repertoires were generated with immunoSEQ multiplex PCR, while TCRdb's copy carries only in-frame clones and drops some. Here the sample spans 380,000 or so clones, 80% to 90% being singletons. The treatment denotes: around 19 received Ad26.COV2.S at low or high dose, single or two shots; a few received placebo; per-sample allocation not given. Day 63 following the first vaccine or placebo injection was when the samples were taken. Sequencing used peripheral blood, obtained in a trial of Ad26.COV2.S vaccine versus placebo. These receptors came from a person between 18 and 65 years old who received the Ad26.COV2.S COVID-19 vaccine or a placebo.

The chain is built from TRBV12-3 or TRBV12-4 and TRBJ2-1; TRBD1 aligns across 7 bases. Losses at the gene ends were 6 bases for V and 3 bases for J; bases not matched to a gene: 2. CDR3 length equals 13 residues. CDR3 DNA: TGTGCCAGCAGAGGGACAGTCTACAATGAGCAGTTCTTC. It codes for CASRGTVYNEQFF.

The rearrangement links TRBV7-2 to TRBJ1-5, with no clear D. The CDR3 sequence is 14 residues long. Trimming took off 8 bases at V and 0 bases at J, with 11 bases between the two ends. CDR1 and CDR2 from the germline V gene are SGHTA and FQGNSA. CDR3 residues: CASSMGYSNQPQHF. The CDR3 DNA sequence: TGTGCCAGCTCCATGGGCTATAGCAATCAGCCCCAGCATTTT.

The chain has TRBV7-6 and TRBJ2-7; 10 bases match TRBD1. The germline CDR1 and CDR2 sequences are SGHVS and FNYEAQ. With V trimmed by 5 bases and J by 1 base, 11 bases remained unmatched. The CDR3 sequence is 17 residues long. The CDR3 DNA is TGTGCCAGCAGCCCGGTTAGGGGGGACAGGGGATCCTACGAGCAGTACTTC. Translating gives CASSPVRGDRGSYEQYF.

The chain combines TRBV6-2 or TRBV6-3 with TRBJ2-1; D gene unclear. V was trimmed by 5 bases and J by 3 bases, leaving 2 bases between them. There are 11 residues in the CDR3. CDR1 and CDR2 from the germline V gene are MNHEY and SVGEGT. This chain's CDR3 is CASSNYNEQFF. The CDR3 bases are TGTGCCAGCAGTAACTACAATGAGCAGTTCTTC.

J is TRBJ1-1 and V is TRBV5-4; TRBD1 is a possible D gene (6 bases). The CDR3 has 14 residues. Trimming left V 6 bases short and J 2 bases short, with 14 bases between. CDR1 and CDR2 from the germline V gene are SGHNT and YYREEE (reference sequence). The CDR3 spells CASTPRGVNTEAFF. CDR3 bases: TGTGCCAGCACCCCCAGGGGTGTAAACACTGAAGCTTTCTTT.

This chain links TRBV9 with TRBJ1-4, with unresolved D. The CDR3 runs to 15 residues. Trimming took off 4 bases at V and 0 bases at J, with 10 bases between the two ends. In germline, CDR1 is SGDLS, CDR2 YYNGEE. CDR3 in amino acids: CASSPGGATNEKLFF. CDR3 coding DNA: TGTGCCAGCAGCCCAGGAGGCGCAACTAATGAAAAACTGTTTTTT.

This rearrangement joins TRBV19 to TRBJ1-5; no clear D gene. CDR1 is LNHDA and CDR2 is SQIVND in the germline V gene (reference sequence). The V end lost 4 bases, the J end lost 0 bases, and 19 bases lay between the germline ends. The CDR3 loop spans 18 amino acids. The DNA for the CDR3 is TGTGCCAGTAGTACCCAGGAGGGCCATGTCTATAGCAATCAGCCCCAGCATTTT. This encodes CASSTQEGHVYSNQPQHF. The variable domain in full, with the rest retrieved from reference TRBV19 and TRBJ1-5, is DGGITQSPKYLFRKEGQNVTLSCEQNLNHDAMYWYRQDPGQGLRLIYYSQIVNDFQKGDIAEGYSVSREKKESFPLTVTSAQKNPTAFYLCASSTQEGHVYSNQPQHFGDGTRLSIL.

The rearrangement uses TRBV21-1 and TRBJ1-3; TRBD1, the table's D call, was not compared with the DNA. TRBV21-1 counts as a pseudogene. The CDR3 is made up of 18 amino acids. The CDR3 sequence: CASSGSEGEKRSGNTIYF. CDR3 nucleotide sequence: TGTGCCAGCAGCGGAAGTGAAGGGGAAAAACGCTCTGGAAACACCATATATTTT.

This clone was counted once. This rearrangement joins TRBV11-2 to TRBJ2-5, with 10 bases identical to TRBD2. The CDR3 loop spans 18 amino acids. With 6 bases clipped from V and 5 bases from J, the junction kept 18 bases outside the gene matches. Looked up from germline, CDR1 is SGHAT and CDR2 is FQNNGV. The CDR3 protein is CASRTPGSGGPAPETQYF. As DNA, the CDR3 is TGTGCCAGCAGGACCCCCGGTAGCGGGGGGCCAGCCCCGGAGACCCAGTACTTC.

The chain employs TRBV3-1 (or the pseudogene TRBV3-2) and TRBJ1-2; TRBD1 might be the D (6 bases). V lost 5 bases and J lost 4, with 17 bases in between. CDR3 size: 15 residues. The germline gives CDR1 LGHDT, CDR2 YNNKEL (reference sequence). The CDR3 region has the DNA TGTGCCAGCAGCACCTACGGACAGAGCGGCTATGGCTACACCTTC. Protein: CASSTYGQSGYGYTF.

This rearrangement joins TRBV2 to TRBJ2-5; no clear D gene. The ends were cut back, 3 bases at V and 4 bases at J, with 3 bases in the middle. The CDR3 spans 11 residues. Per germline, CDR1 SNHLY and CDR2 FYNNEI. The CDR3 spells CASSESETQYF. The CDR3 DNA reads as TGTGCCAGCAGTGAGTCAGAGACCCAGTACTTC.

The rearrangement joins TRBV6-5 to TRBJ1-1, with D maybe TRBD1 (5 bases). Germline lookup yields CDR1 MNHEY and CDR2 SVGAGI. With 6 bases removed from V and 4 bases from J, the gap between germline ends came to 18 bases. The CDR3 is made up of 15 amino acids. CDR3: CASRTTATQGTEAFF. The CDR3 coding sequence is TGTGCCAGCAGAACGACAGCGACCCAGGGCACTGAAGCTTTCTTT.

The CDR3 region has the DNA TGTGCCAGCTCACCGACAGGGGGCGATGGCTACACCTTC. Its translation is CASSPTGGDGYTF. The chain is built from TRBV18 and TRBJ1-2; 10 bases align to TRBD1. The germline V gene has CDR1 KGHSH and CDR2 LQKENI. This CDR3 has 13 amino acids. V gave up 3 bases and J gave up 6 bases; unmatched junction bases: 1.

The chain is built from TRBV7-3 and TRBJ2-3; 9 positions agree with TRBD1. V shed 2 bases and J 0 bases; nucleotides not matched to a gene: 9. The CDR3 runs to 18 residues. From germline, CDR1 is SGHTA and CDR2 FQGTGA. CDR3 sequence (DNA): TGTGCCAGCAGCTTATTGGGACAGGGCCTACTTAGCACAGATACGCAGTATTTT. Translating gives CASSLLGQGLLSTDTQYF.